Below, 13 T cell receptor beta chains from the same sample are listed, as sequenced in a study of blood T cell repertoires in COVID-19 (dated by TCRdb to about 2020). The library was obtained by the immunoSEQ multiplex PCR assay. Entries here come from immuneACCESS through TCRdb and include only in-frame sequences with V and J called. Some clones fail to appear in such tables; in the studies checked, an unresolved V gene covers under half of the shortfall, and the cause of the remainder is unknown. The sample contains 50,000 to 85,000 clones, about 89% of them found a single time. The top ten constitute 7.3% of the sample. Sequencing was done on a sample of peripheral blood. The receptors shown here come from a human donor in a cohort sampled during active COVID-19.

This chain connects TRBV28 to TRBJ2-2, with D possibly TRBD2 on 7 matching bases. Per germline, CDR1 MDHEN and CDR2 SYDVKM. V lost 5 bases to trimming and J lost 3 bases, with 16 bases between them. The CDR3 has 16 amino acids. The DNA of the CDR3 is TGTGCCAGCAGTCCGGGGGGCGGGACTTACACCGGGGAGCTGTTTTTT. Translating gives CASSPGGGTYTGELFF. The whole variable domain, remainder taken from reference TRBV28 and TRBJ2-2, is DVKVTQSSRYLVKRTGEKVFLECVQDMDHENMFWYRQDPGLGLRLIYFSYDVKMKEKGDIPEGYSVSREKKERFSLILESASTNQTSMYLCASSPGGGTYTGELFFGEGSRLTVL.

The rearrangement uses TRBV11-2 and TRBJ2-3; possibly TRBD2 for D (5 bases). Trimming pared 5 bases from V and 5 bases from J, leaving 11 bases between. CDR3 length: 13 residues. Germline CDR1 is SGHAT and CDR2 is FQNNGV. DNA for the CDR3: TGTGCCAGCAGCGGGATAGCGAAAGATACGCAGTATTTT. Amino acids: CASSGIAKDTQYF.

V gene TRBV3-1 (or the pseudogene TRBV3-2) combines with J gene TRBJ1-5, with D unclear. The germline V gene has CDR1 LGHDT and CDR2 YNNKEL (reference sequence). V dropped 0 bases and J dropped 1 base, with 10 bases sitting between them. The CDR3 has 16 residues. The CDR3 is CASSQDLGGSNQPQHF. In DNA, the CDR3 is TGTGCCAGCAGCCAAGATCTTGGAGGGAGCAATCAGCCCCAGCATTTT.

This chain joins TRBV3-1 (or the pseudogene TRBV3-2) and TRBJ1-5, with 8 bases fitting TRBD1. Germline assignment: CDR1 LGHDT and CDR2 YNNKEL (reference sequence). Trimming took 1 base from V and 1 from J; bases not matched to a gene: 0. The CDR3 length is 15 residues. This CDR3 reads CASSQGQGSNQPQHF. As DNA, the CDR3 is TGTGCCAGCAGCCAAGGACAGGGGAGCAATCAGCCCCAGCATTTT.

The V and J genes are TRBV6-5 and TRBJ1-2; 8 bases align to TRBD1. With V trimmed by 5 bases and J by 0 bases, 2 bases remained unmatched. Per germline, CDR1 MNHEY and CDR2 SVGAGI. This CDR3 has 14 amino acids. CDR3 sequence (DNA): TGTGCCAGCAGTAGGACAGGGTCTAACTATGGCTACACCTTC. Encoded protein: CASSRTGSNYGYTF.

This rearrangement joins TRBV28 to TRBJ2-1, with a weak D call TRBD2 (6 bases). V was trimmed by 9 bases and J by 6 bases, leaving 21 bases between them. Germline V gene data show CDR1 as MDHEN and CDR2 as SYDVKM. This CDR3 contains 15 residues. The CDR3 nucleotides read TGTGCCAGTCAGAGTGGGCTAGCGAAAAGCAATGAGCAGTTCTTC. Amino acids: CASQSGLAKSNEQFF.

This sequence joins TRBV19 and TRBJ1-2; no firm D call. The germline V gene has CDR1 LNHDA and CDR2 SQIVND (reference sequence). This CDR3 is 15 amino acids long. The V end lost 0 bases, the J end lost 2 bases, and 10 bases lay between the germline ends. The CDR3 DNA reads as TGTGCCAGTAGTATAGATGAGGTGAACAACTATGGCTACACCTTC. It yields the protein CASSIDEVNNYGYTF.

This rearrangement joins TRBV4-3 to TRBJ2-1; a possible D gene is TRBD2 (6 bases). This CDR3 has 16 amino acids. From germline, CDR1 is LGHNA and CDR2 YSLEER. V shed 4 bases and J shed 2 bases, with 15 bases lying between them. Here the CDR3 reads CASSREAGFTYNEQFF. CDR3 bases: TGCGCCAGCAGCCGAGAGGCGGGGTTCACCTACAATGAGCAGTTCTTC.

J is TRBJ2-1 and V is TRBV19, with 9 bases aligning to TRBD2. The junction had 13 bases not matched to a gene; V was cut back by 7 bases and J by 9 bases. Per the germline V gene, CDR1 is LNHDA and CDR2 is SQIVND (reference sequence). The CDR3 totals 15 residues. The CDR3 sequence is CASTLGLAGVGEQFF. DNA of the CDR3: TGTGCCAGTACCCTCGGTTTAGCGGGAGTCGGTGAGCAGTTCTTC.

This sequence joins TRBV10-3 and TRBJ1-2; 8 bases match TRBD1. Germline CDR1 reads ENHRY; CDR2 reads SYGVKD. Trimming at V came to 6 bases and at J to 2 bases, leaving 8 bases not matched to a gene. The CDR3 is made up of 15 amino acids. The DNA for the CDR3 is TGTGCCATCAGCCAGACAGACAGGGGAAACTATGGCTACACCTTC. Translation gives CAISQTDRGNYGYTF.

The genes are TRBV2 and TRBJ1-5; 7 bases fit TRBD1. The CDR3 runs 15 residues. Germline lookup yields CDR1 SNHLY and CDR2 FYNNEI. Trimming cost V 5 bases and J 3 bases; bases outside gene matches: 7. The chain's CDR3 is CASSLGTANNQPQHF. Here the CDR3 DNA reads TGTGCCAGCAGTCTAGGGACAGCCAACAATCAGCCCCAGCATTTT. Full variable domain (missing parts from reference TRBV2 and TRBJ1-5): EPEVTQTPSHQVTQMGQEVILRCVPISNHLYFYWYRQILGQKVEFLVSFYNNEISEKSEIFDDQFSVERPDGSNFTLKIRSTKLEDSAMYFCASSLGTANNQPQHFGDGTRLSIL.

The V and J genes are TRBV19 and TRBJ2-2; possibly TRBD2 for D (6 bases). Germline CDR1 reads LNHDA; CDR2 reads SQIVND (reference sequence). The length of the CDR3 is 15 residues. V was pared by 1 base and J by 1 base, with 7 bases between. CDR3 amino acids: CASSIGRENTGELFF. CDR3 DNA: TGTGCCAGTAGTATAGGGAGGGAGAACACCGGGGAGCTGTTTTTT.

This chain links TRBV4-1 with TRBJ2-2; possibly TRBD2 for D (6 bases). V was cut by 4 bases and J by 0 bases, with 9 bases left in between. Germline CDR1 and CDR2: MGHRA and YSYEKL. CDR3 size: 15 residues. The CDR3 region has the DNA TGCGCCAGCAGCCTCGGGGGAGCGAACACCGGGGAGCTGTTTTTT. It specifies CASSLGGANTGELFF.